A single sample gave rise to the 9 T cell receptor beta chains below, sequenced in a study of read filtering for tumor transcriptome and immune sequencing. From roughly 400 ng of RNA, a library with molecular barcoded alpha/delta and beta/gamma adaptors was made. One entry per CDR3 protein results from TCRdb running MiXCR on the reads. The sample yields tens of thousands of distinct CDR3 sequences, approximately 18% seen once. The specimen sequenced was a population of CD138-negative cells sorted from bone marrow. The receptor source for this set is a donor aged 40 or older with multiple myeloma.

This clonotype was detected many times. The chain employs TRBV29-1 and TRBJ2-5; possibly TRBD1 or TRBD2 for D (6 bases each). Germline V gives CDR1 SQVTM, CDR2 ANQGSEA. Trimming left V 4 bases short and J 5 bases short, with 17 bases between. The CDR3 covers 14 residues. The CDR3 sequence is CSVVGAAGGETQYF. In DNA, the CDR3 is TGCAGCGTTGTGGGGGCAGCAGGAGGGGAGACCCAGTACTTC.

For this clonotype: Germline and junction disagree at one end, which may indicate a read error. This chain's CDR3 is CVSSVKGTATAEAFF. The CDR3 nucleotides read TGTGTCAGCAGCGTCAAAGGGACAGCTACCGCTGAAGCTTTCTTT. The gene calls are TRBV9 and TRBJ1-1; 7 bases line up with TRBD1. This CDR3 contains 15 residues. Per germline, CDR1 SGDLS and CDR2 YYNGEE.

For this clonotype: In this CDR3 the conserved last residue, phenylalanine or tryptophan, is missing, so a read error is likely. The limits of the CDR3 on the DNA are not certain, so only TCRdb's listed CDR3 is given. The genes are TRBV20-1 and TRBJ2-1. The CDR3 totals 10 residues, both ends included. CDR1 and CDR2 from the germline V gene are DFQATT and SNEGSKA (reference sequence). The CDR3 reads CSAASEEQFL.

This clonotype was picked up many times. The chain has TRBV3-1 and TRBJ2-3; 11 bases fit TRBD2. V dropped 0 bases and J dropped 2; count of bases not matched to a gene: 4. The CDR3 totals 17 residues. Per germline, CDR1 LGHDT and CDR2 YNNKEL (reference sequence). This CDR3 reads CASSQDWTSGSTDTQYF. CDR3 DNA sequence: TGTGCCAGCAGCCAAGATTGGACTAGCGGGTCCACAGATACGCAGTATTTT.

Many counts were recorded for this clonotype. This sequence joins TRBV4-1 and TRBJ2-7; TRBD1 matches 7 bases. Germline trimming cut 5 bases from V and 6 bases from J; bases unmatched to any gene: 1. Germline CDR1 MGHRA, CDR2 YSYEKL. CDR3 length: 11 residues. CDR3 DNA sequence: TGCGCCAGCAGCACAGGGGCCGAGCAGTACTTC. This sequence encodes CASSTGAEQYF.

This clonotype was recorded many times. The gene calls are TRBV4-1 and TRBJ2-1; a possible D gene is TRBD1 (6 bases). This CDR3 is 15 amino acids long. Germline V gene data show CDR1 as MGHRA and CDR2 as YSYEKL. V was trimmed by 4 bases and J by 0 bases, leaving 10 bases between them. CDR3 DNA sequence: TGCGCCAGCAGCCCCCGGGACACCTCCTACAATGAGCAGTTCTTC. Residues: CASSPRDTSYNEQFF.

This clonotype came up once. This may be a read error, as it is one base from a much larger clone. The CDR3 nucleotides read TGTGCCAGCGGATCATGGGGGGGGCGGGAGAACACTGAAGCTTTCTTT. It specifies CASGSWGGRENTEAFF. This rearrangement joins TRBV6-5 to TRBJ1-1; a weak D match, TRBD1 (6 bases). Germline CDR1 MNHEY, CDR2 SVGAGI. With 8 bases removed from V and 1 base from J, the gap between germline ends came to 20 bases. The CDR3 consists of 16 residues.

This clonotype was seen ten or more times. V is TRBV20-1 and J is TRBJ1-1, with no clear D. The CDR3 loop spans 13 amino acids. Trimming removed 5 bases from V and 6 bases from J, with 16 bases in between. Germline-derived CDR1 and CDR2 are DFQATT and SNEGSKA (reference sequence). The CDR3 reads CSAPRRGRAEAFF. The CDR3 DNA sequence: TGCAGTGCTCCAAGGAGAGGGCGCGCTGAAGCTTTCTTT.

To note about this clonotype: One end of the junction fails to match germline, which may point to a read error. The V gene is TRBV18, the J gene TRBJ2-7; no clear D. CDR3 size: 12 residues. Germline values: CDR1 KGHSH, CDR2 LQKENI. In DNA, the CDR3 is TGTGCCGGCTCACCCGACTCGGACGAGCAATACTTC. This sequence encodes CAGSPDSDEQYF.